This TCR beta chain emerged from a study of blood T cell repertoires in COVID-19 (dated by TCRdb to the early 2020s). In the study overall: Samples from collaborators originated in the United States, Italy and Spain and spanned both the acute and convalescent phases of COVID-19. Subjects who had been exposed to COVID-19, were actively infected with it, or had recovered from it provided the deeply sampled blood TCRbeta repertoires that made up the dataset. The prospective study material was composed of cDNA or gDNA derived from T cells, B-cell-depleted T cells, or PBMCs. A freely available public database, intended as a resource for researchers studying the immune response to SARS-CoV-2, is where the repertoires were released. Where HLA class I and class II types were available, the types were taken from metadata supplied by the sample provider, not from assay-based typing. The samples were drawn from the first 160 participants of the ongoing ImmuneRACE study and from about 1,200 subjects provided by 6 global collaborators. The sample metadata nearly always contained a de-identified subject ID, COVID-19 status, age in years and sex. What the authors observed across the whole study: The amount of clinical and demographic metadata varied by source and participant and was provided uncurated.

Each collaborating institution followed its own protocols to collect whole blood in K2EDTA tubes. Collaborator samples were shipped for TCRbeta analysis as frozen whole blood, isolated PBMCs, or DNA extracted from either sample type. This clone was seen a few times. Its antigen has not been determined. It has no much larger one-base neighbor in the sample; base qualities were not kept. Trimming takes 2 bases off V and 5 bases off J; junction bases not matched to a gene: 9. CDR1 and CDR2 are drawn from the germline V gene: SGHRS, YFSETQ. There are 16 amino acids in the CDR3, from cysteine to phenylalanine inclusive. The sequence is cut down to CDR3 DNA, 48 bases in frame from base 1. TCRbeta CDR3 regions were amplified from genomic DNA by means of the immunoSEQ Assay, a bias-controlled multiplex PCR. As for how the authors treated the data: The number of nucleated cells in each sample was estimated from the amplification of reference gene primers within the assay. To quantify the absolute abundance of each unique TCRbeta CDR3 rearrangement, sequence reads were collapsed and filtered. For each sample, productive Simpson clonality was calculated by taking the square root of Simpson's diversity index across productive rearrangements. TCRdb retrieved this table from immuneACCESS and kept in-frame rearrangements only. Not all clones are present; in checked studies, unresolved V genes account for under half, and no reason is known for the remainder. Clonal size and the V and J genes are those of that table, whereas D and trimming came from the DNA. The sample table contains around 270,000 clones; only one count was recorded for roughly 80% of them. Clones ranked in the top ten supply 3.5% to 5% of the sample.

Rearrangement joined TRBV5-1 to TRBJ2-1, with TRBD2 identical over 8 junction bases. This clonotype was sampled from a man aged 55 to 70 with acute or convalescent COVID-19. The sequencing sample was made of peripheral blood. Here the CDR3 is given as CASSFAPTSGNNEQFF. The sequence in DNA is TGCGCCAGCAGCTTCGCCCCTACTAGCGGCAACAATGAGCAGTTCTTC. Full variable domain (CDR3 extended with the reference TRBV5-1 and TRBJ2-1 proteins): KAGVTQTPRYLIKTRGQQVTLSCSPISGHRSVSWYQQTPGQGLQFLFEYFSETQRNKGNFPGRFSGRQFSNSRSEMNVSTLELGDSALYLCASSFAPTSGNNEQFFGPGTRLTVL.